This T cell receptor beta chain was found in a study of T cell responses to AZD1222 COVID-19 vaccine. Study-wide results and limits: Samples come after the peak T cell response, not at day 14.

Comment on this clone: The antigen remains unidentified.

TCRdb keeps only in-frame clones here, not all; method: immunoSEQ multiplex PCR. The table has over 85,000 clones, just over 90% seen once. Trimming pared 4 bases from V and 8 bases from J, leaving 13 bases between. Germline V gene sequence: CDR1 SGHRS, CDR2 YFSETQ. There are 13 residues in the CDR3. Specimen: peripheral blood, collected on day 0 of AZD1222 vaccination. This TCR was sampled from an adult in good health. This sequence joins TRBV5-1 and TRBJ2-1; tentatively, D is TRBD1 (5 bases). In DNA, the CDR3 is TGCGCCAGCAGCGCCATCGACAGTTATGAGCAGTTCTTC. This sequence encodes CASSAIDSYEQFF.